This TCR beta chain was recovered during a study of neoadjuvant nivolumab and ipilimumab in lung cancer. Study-wide findings and caveats: Pathologic regression was not significantly tied to TCR clonality. Only two of four nivolumab-treated tumors gained richness and clonality by surgery.

For this clone: Its target is not known.

Germline values: CDR1 SQVTM, CDR2 ANQGSEA. V trimming: 6 bases; J trimming: 2 bases; junction bases outside the gene matches: 4. The CDR3 contains 13 residues. Clones were sequenced by immunoSEQ multiplex PCR, and TCRdb holds only the in-frame ones, with some missing. The table has approximately 30,000 clones, approximately 90% seen once. This material consisted of peripheral blood, taken after neoadjuvant nivolumab, alone or with ipilimumab, at or shortly before surgery. This TCR came from an adult with non-small cell lung cancer. V usage is TRBV29-1 and J usage is TRBJ1-3, with 7 bases that match TRBD1. This CDR3 reads CSVGGTAGNTIYF. Written as DNA, the CDR3 is TGCAGCGTCGGAGGGACAGCTGGAAACACCATATATTTT.